This T cell receptor (beta chain) was profiled in a study of blood T cell repertoires in COVID-19. Study-level information: Samples of COVID-19 (acute and convalescent) were obtained from the United States, Italy and Spain. In each case, the material was cDNA or gDNA derived from T cells, B-cell-depleted T cells, or PBMCs.

In the original processing: Estimates of nucleated cell counts were drawn from the amplification of reference gene primers. Libraries were prepared by immunoSEQ multiplex PCR; TCRdb keeps only in-frame clonotypes and omits some of them. That table supplies the V and J calls and clone size; D and trimming were determined from the DNA. Here the sample spans approximately 260,000 clones, about four fifths being singletons. This CDR3 contains 14 residues. V gave up 10 bases and J gave up 0 bases, with 12 bases separating them. CDR1 and CDR2 from the germline V gene are MNHEY and SVGAGI. The sample was peripheral blood. The chain has TRBV6-5 and TRBJ1-4; D gene uncertain. The clonotype was recovered from a woman aged 80 or older with acute or convalescent COVID-19. DNA of the CDR3: TGTGCCACCAAAAACAGTGCAACTAATGAAAAACTGTTTTTT. Residues: CATKNSATNEKLFF.